This TCR beta chain came from a study of CD8+ T cells in alopecia areata. Study in general: Treated patients were given 5 to 10 mg oral tofacitinib twice daily.

Treatment of the sample: oral pan-JAK inhibitor, 5-10 mg twice daily. Alopecia areata patients provided lesional scalp punch biopsies and peripheral blood, both collected for the study. To note about this clone: What it recognizes is unknown.

Study outcomes and limitations: Scalp samples also yield sequences of resident alphabeta T cells from normal skin.

This CDR3 contains 15 residues. J lost 0 bases, V lost 5 bases, and 9 bases had no gene match. CDR1 is SQVTM, CDR2 ANQGSEA, per germline. cDNA reverse transcribed from extracted RNA served as the sequencing template. Sequenced by immunoSEQ multiplex PCR; TCRdb stores in-frame clones only, minus some. The data contain 110,000 to 150,000 clones, around 86% of them singletons. The sequence derives from a human donor with alopecia areata. V and J are TRBV29-1 and TRBJ1-1; 7 positions match TRBD1. This specimen consisted of CD8+ T cells sorted from blood, obtained at week 4, from a patient treated with tofacitinib. The DNA of the CDR3 is TGCAGCGTTCTCGGGACAGTCTTGCTGAACACTGAAGCTTTCTTT. This sequence encodes CSVLGTVLLNTEAFF.